The T cell receptor beta chain under discussion was sequenced for a study of T cell repertoires in cytomegalovirus infection. Background on the study: Both recently identified HLA-C-restricted and well-studied HLA-B-restricted CMV epitopes were used in the study. In public TCR beta signatures, there were indications of both CMV infection and matching HLA type.

Trimming left V 0 bases short and J 4 bases short, with 4 bases between. The CDR3 totals 12 residues. CDR1 and CDR2 (germline): SGHNT, YYREEE (reference sequence). General study results and limits: Dominating the ex vivo response were TCR beta clonotypes that were CMV-specific and HLA-C-restricted. Identification of carriers of CMV plus the relevant HLA was performed using cumulative public TCR beta family frequency.

TCRdb called the reads again in MiXCR, with one record for every CDR3 protein. The sample yields 300,000 to 400,000 distinct CDR3 sequences, about 29% seen once. A few counts support this clonotype. Its antigen is not known. The genes are TRBV5-4 and TRBJ1-2, with D hard to call. The material sequenced was cultured PBMCs, taken from culture after CMV antigen stimulation. This receptor was obtained from a human donor in good health (CMV status not recorded). Some clones in this sample may be carry-over from other donors' samples. As DNA, the CDR3 is TGTGCCAGCAGCTTGGACGCCTATGGCTACACCTTC. It yields the protein CASSLDAYGYTF.